The source of this T cell receptor (beta chain) is a study of T cells in Graves' hyperthyroidism and ophthalmopathy. Overall study context: Peripheral blood was acquired at first diagnosis, ahead of any therapy whatsoever. Study outcomes and limitations: Most thyroid clonotypes expanded above 0.001 were also detected in blood.

Hyperthyroidism had been newly diagnosed in patients aged 18 to 65, and its duration was under 2 months. Those patients with uncontrolled infection, other autoimmune disease, pregnancy or lactation were excluded. This clonotype was detected ten times or more. What it recognizes is unknown. TCR beta CDR3 regions were amplified from RNA transcripts. HTBI primers were employed in a first-round RT-PCR of the TCR CDR3. Each CDR3 protein gets one entry after TCRdb re-called the multiplex PCR reads with MiXCR. The sample contains fewer than 550,000 distinct CDR3 sequences, 15% to 19% of which appear only once. This CDR3 has 14 amino acids. Germline CDR1 is MNHNS and CDR2 is SASEGT. The V and J ends lost 3 bases and 4 bases respectively, with 12 bases between them.

The receptor comes from a woman aged 18-35 years with Graves' hyperthyroidism. This chain connects TRBV6-1 to TRBJ1-1; D unclear. The sequencing sample was made of blood. In DNA form, the CDR3 reads TGTGCCAGCAGTGACCCGGGGAGCACCACTGAAGCTTTCTTT. Amino acids: CASSDPGSTTEAFF.